A selection of T cell receptor beta chains follows, all from one sample in a study of T cell repertoires in cytomegalovirus infection. For these TCRs, the target antigens are not known. Via MiXCR, TCRdb re-called the reads, giving one row per CDR3 protein. The table records about half a million distinct CDR3 sequences, roughly a third of them present only once. The sequenced sample was cultured PBMCs, obtained from culture after CMV antigen stimulation. The receptor source for this set is a human donor in good health (CMV status not recorded). Some clones in this sample may be carry-over from other donors' samples. Both conserved end residues are part of each CDR3. A D gene is named only where the DNA matches it firmly. Where a row states a size, it is once, few, many or the class of an expanded clone; other rows omit it.

NA	TRBJ1-2	TRBV6-1	NA	CASSPETGTVYGYTF
NA	TRBJ2-1	TRBV7-9	few	CASSLAEGNEQFF
TRBD2	TRBJ2-3	TRBV7-2	NA	CASSKNQREAGGTQYF
NA	TRBJ1-1	TRBV5-4	NA	CASSPRVGVGNTEAFF
TRBD2	TRBJ2-1	TRBV6-1	NA	CASRKTSGLGDEQFF
NA	TRBJ2-3	TRBV30	NA	CAWSSHGGKTDTQYF
NA	TRBJ1-5	TRBV12-3/TRBV12-4	NA	CASRAEASNQPQHF
NA	TRBJ2-7	TRBV6-1	once	CASSRLPGIVYEQYF
NA	TRBJ2-5	TRBV7-2	many	CASSRTGPQETQYF
NA	TRBJ1-4	TRBV28	NA	CASTPQTSNEKLFF
NA	TRBJ1-3	TRBV25-1	many	CASSEERSGNTIYF
NA	TRBJ1-5	TRBV6-2/TRBV6-3	NA	CASRKTPKQPQHF
TRBD2	TRBJ2-1	TRBV2	once	CAGAVGAGDREQFF
NA	TRBJ2-7	TRBV10-3	NA	CAIRDKDHRSYEQYF
NA	TRBJ1-6	TRBV7-2	many	CASSRSIVGSSYNSPLHF
NA	TRBJ1-1	TRBV9	NA	CASSEWGRVDAEAFF
NA	TRBJ2-3	TRBV7-2	once	CASSLVLAEITDTQYF
NA	TRBJ2-1	TRBV27	NA	CASGSLGGRFGVEQFF
NA	TRBJ1-5	TRBV4-2	NA	CASSQGWTANQPQHF
NA	TRBJ1-2	TRBV30	NA	CAYPQESYGYTF
NA	TRBJ1-1	TRBV20-1	many	CSARPGDTEAFF
TRBD1	TRBJ1-2	TRBV12-3/TRBV12-4	many	CASTPGQAYGYTF
TRBD2	TRBJ2-1	TRBV30	NA	CAWKGAGARSNEQFF
NA	TRBJ1-6	TRBV11-2	NA	CASSLAAGARGSPLHF
NA	TRBJ2-1	TRBV7-9	many	CASSLRGSSYNEQFF
NA	TRBJ1-5	TRBV12-3/TRBV12-4	once	CASSQDMGQPQHF
NA	TRBJ1-2	TRBV7-2	many	CASSLFASDYGYTF
TRBD2	TRBJ2-1	TRBV4-3	NA	CASSRRLAGVYEQFF
NA	TRBJ1-3	TRBV7-2	few	CASSLGTNLGGNTIYF
NA	TRBJ1-1	TRBV7-9	NA	CASSPTWRTHTEAFF
NA	TRBJ2-7	TRBV29-1	NA	CSVVDLGYEQYF
TRBD2	TRBJ2-1	TRBV5-6	NA	CASSPATSGGSYNEQFF
NA	TRBJ2-2	TRBV7-6	few	CASSLATDTGELFF
TRBD2	TRBJ2-7	TRBV18	few	CASSTTTSGFYEQYF
TRBD2	TRBJ2-3	TRBV29-1	NA	CSVKGLAGPPDTQYF
TRBD2	TRBJ2-1	TRBV6-2/TRBV6-3	NA	CASIQAGGRYNEQFF
NA	TRBJ2-2	TRBV7-6	NA	CASSLDGFTGELFF
NA	TRBJ1-2	TRBV29-1	NA	CSVHDRGDYGYTF
NA	TRBJ2-5	TRBV7-8	NA	CASSSRGFWETQYF
TRBD1	TRBJ2-2	TRBV7-2	few	CASSSQGRDNTGELFF
NA	TRBJ2-1	TRBV6-5	NA	CASSQGGVRQFF
NA	TRBJ2-1	TRBV5-1	NA	CASSLGVGADEQFF
TRBD1	TRBJ2-2	TRBV9	NA	CASSIRQGRNTGELFF
TRBD2	TRBJ2-1	TRBV10-3	many	CATRGTSGVRGDNEQFF
TRBD1	TRBJ1-1	TRBV7-9	NA	CASRVGTAGNTEAFF
NA	TRBJ2-7	TRBV28	NA	CASSFAGLDRYEQYF
NA	TRBJ1-5	TRBV6-1	NA	CASSDVGPVHF
NA	TRBJ2-7	TRBV4-3	NA	CASSQEAGSYEQYF
TRBD1	TRBJ2-7	TRBV28	NA	CASRTTGGLSYEQYF
NA	TRBJ1-1	TRBV7-2	NA	CASSPSSAMNTEAFF
TRBD1	TRBJ2-5	TRBV4-3	few	CASSPDRGPLQETQYF
NA	TRBJ2-2	TRBV29-1	NA	CSVVVRNTGELFF
NA	TRBJ2-2	TRBV24-1	NA	CATSVLGASTGELFF